What follows are 10 T cell receptor beta chains derived from one specimen sequenced in a study of vaccination and CD4 T cells after COVID-19. At the Johns Hopkins FTIC core, DNA taken from cultured CD4+ T cells was sequenced by way of the Oncomine TCR Beta short-read assay. MiXCR was run by TCRdb on the PCR reads, yielding one entry per CDR3 protein. This repertoire shows fewer than 12,000 distinct CDR3 sequences, approximately 42% found once; its top ten account for around 23%. Treatment defined: approximately 9-day PBMC culture with coronavirus spike peptide pools or control peptides (ViraFEST assay). Antigen specificity for these receptors is unknown. Sequenced input: CD4+ T cells from blood, cultured in vitro. The receptor source for this set is a human donor who had recovered from COVID-19.

A few counts support this clonotype. For the CDR3, the DNA is TGTGCCAGTAGTATAGGGGGAGGAGGCTTGGATTCACCCCTCCACTTT. It yields the protein CASSIGGGGLDSPLHF. The chain couples TRBV19 to TRBJ1-6; D is unresolved. V lost 1 base to trimming and J lost 8 bases, with 15 bases between them. The CDR3 runs to 16 residues. Germline V CDR1 and CDR2: LNHDA, SQIVND (reference sequence).

The chain has TRBV28 and TRBJ2-7, with no clear D. Trimming removed 4 bases at V and 3 bases at J, with 7 bases between. The CDR3 consists of 12 residues. In germline, CDR1 is MDHEN, CDR2 SYDVKM. The CDR3 DNA reads as TGTGCCAGCAGTTCCAGCTACTACGAGCAGTACTTC. It encodes CASSSSYYEQYF.

The rearrangement joins TRBV11-3 to TRBJ1-1; tentatively, D is TRBD1 (6 bases). V lost 3 bases and J 4 bases, leaving 12 bases between the germline ends. The CDR3 runs 14 residues. Looked up from germline, CDR1 is SGHNT and CDR2 is YENEEA. The CDR3 sequence is CASSFGGLGTEAFF. The CDR3 DNA is TGTGCCAGCAGCTTCGGGGGGCTCGGCACTGAAGCTTTCTTT.

This clonotype was counted between two and nine times. This chain uses TRBV20-1 with TRBJ1-1, with TRBD1 as a possible D gene (5 bases). V shed 7 bases and J shed 3 bases, with 12 bases lying between them. There are 12 residues in the CDR3. CDR1 DFQATT and CDR2 SNEGSKA come from the germline V gene (reference sequence). CDR3 sequence (DNA): TGCAGTGTGGGTTCGGGGGACACTGAAGCTTTCTTT. The encoded protein is CSVGSGDTEAFF.

The V gene is TRBV12-3 or TRBV12-4, the J gene TRBJ2-1; D is uncertain. The CDR3 spans 14 residues. V lost 4 bases and J 14 bases, leaving 21 bases between the germline ends. The CDR3 region is CASSSKTGPRVKFF. CDR3 sequence (DNA): TGTGCCAGCAGTTCAAAAACCGGGCCTCGTGTAAAGTTCTTC.

There are a few counts of this clonotype. This chain links TRBV7-6 with TRBJ1-4; D remains unclear. Trimming removed 1 base at V and 13 bases at J, with 16 bases between. The CDR3 spans 14 residues. Germline V gene lookup returns CDR1 SGHVS and CDR2 FNYEAQ. CDR3 protein: CASSLDSSGSRLFF. The DNA of the CDR3 is TGTGCCAGCAGCTTAGATAGTTCGGGGTCAAGACTGTTTTTT.

The gene calls are TRBV27 and TRBJ1-4; the D gene is possibly TRBD1 (6 bases). The germline V gene has CDR1 MNHEY and CDR2 SMNVEV (reference sequence). This CDR3 contains 15 residues. With 3 bases removed from V and 10 bases from J, the gap between germline ends came to 18 bases. The CDR3 DNA reads as TGTGCCAGCAGTTTGGTGGCGGGGGGCAGGGGAAAACTGTTTTTT. This encodes CASSLVAGGRGKLFF.

CDR3 loop: CASSYRGIMKTQYF. CDR3 bases: TGTGCCAGCAGTTACAGGGGGATTATGAAGACCCAGTACTTC. The J gene is TRBJ2-5, the V gene TRBV6-2 or TRBV6-3, with D tentatively TRBD1 (6 bases). Trimming removed 2 bases at V and 6 bases at J, with 13 bases between. CDR1 MNHEY and CDR2 SVGEGT come from the germline V gene. The CDR3 spans 14 residues.

In DNA form, the CDR3 reads TGTGCCAGCAGTAAAGGACAGGGCCCACCCCTCCACTTT. Translation: CASSKGQGPPLHF. This chain joins TRBV28 and TRBJ1-6; the match to TRBD1 covers 8 bases. Trimming cost V 5 bases and J 11 bases; bases outside gene matches: 5. Germline CDR1 MDHEN, CDR2 SYDVKM. The CDR3 consists of 13 residues. Looking up the rest from reference TRBV28 and TRBJ1-6 gives the full variable domain: DVKVTQSSRYLVKRTGEKVFLECVQDMDHENMFWYRQDPGLGLRLIYFSYDVKMKEKGDIPEGYSVSREKKERFSLILESASTNQTSMYLCASSKGQGPPLHFGNGTRLTVT.

The chain uses TRBV24-1 and TRBJ1-2; unclear D gene. The CDR3 loop spans 15 amino acids. Trimming pared 2 bases from V and 3 bases from J, leaving 12 bases between. Germline V CDR1 and CDR2: KGHDR, SFDVKD. The CDR3 is CATSDSLGLYYGYTF. In nucleotides, the CDR3 is TGTGCCACCAGTGATTCCCTAGGCCTTTACTATGGCTACACCTTC.